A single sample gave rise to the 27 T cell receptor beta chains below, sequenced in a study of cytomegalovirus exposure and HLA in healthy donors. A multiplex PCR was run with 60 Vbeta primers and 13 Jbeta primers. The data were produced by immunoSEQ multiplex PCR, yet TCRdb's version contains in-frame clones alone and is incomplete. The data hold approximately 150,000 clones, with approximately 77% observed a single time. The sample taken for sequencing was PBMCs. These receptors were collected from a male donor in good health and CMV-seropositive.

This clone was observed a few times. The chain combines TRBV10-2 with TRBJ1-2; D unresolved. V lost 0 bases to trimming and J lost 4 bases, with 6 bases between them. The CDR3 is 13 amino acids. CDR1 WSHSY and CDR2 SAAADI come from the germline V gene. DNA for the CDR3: TGCGCCAGCAGTGAGTCTGAGGTCTATGGCTACACCTTC. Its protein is CASSESEVYGYTF.

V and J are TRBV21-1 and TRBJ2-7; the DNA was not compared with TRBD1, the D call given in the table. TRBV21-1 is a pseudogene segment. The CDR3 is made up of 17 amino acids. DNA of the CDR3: TGTGCCAGCAGCTCCCCTGACGGCCAGGCTATGGTATACGAGCAGTACTTC. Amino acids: CASSSPDGQAMVYEQYF.

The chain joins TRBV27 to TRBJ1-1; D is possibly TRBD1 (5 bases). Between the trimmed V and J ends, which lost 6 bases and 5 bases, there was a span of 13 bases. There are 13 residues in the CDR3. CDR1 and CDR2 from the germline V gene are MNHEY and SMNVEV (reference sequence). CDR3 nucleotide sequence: TGTGCCAGCAGGGCCCTCGGGGGGACTGAAGCTTTCTTT. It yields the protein CASRALGGTEAFF.

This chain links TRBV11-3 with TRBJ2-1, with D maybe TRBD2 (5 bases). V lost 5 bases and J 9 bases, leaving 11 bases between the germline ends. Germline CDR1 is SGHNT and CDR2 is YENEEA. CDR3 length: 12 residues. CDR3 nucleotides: TGTGCCAGCAGCCCCGGACTGGCTGAGCAGTTCTTC. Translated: CASSPGLAEQFF.

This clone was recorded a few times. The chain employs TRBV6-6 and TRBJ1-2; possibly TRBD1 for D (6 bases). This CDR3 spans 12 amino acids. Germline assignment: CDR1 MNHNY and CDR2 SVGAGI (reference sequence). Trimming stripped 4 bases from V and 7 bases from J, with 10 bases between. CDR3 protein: CASSFLDSGYTF. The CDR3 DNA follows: TGTGCCAGCAGTTTTCTGGACAGTGGCTACACCTTC.

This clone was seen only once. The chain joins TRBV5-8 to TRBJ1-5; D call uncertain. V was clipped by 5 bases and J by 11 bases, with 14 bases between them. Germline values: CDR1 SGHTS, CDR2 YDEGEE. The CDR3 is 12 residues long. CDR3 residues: CASSLRGKAQHF. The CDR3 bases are TGTGCCAGCAGTCTTCGGGGAAAAGCCCAGCATTTT. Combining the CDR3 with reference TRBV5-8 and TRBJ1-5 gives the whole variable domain EAGVTQSPTHLIKTRGQQATLRCSPISGHTSVYWYQQALGLGLQFLLWYDEGEERNRGNFPPRFSGRQFPNYSSELNVNALELEDSALYLCASSLRGKAQHFGDGTRLSIL.

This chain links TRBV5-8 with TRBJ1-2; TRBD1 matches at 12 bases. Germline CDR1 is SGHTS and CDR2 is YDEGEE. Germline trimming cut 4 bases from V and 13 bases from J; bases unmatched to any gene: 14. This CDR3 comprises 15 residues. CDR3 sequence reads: CASSPSLAGQGAGTF. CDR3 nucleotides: TGTGCCAGCAGCCCGAGTTTGGCGGGACAGGGGGCTGGCACCTTC.

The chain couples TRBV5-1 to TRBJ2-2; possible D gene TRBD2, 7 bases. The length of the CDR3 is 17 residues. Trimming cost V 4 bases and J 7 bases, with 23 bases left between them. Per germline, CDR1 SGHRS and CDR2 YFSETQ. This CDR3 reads CASSVLTGGGIDGELFF. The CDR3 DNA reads TGCGCCAGCAGCGTCCTTACGGGGGGCGGAATTGACGGGGAGCTGTTTTTT.

CDR3 in DNA: TGTGCCACCAGCAGAGGGTTTGGACTAGCGGGGGGGGCGGCAGTCAATGAGCAGTTCTTC. Its translation is CATSRGFGLAGGAAVNEQFF. J is TRBJ2-1 and V is TRBV15; the match to TRBD2 covers 15 bases. Per germline, CDR1 LNHNV and CDR2 YYDKDF (reference sequence). Germline trimming cut 1 base from V and 6 bases from J; bases unmatched to any gene: 13. The CDR3 extends over 20 amino acids.

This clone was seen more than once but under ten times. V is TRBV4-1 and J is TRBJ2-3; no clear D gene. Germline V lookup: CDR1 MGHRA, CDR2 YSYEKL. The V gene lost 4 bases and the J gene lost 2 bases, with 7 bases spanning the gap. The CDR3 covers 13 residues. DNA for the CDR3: TGCGCCAGCAGCCGTCTTCTCACAGATACGCAGTATTTT. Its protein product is CASSRLLTDTQYF.

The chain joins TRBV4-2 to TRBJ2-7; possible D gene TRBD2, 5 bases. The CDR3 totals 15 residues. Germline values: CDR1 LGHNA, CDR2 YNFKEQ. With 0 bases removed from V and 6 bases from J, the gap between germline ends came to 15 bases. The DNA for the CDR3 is TGTGCCAGCAGCCAAGACCCCCAGGAGGTGGGCGAGCAGTACTTC. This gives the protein CASSQDPQEVGEQYF.

In DNA form, the CDR3 reads TGTGCCAGCAACCCGACAGGGGACTATGGCTACACCTTC. Translating it yields CASNPTGDYGYTF. This chain links TRBV11-2 with TRBJ1-2; 8 bases match TRBD1. V shed 7 bases and J 3 bases; nucleotides not matched to a gene: 4. Germline CDR1 and CDR2: SGHAT and FQNNGV. This CDR3 is built from 13 residues.

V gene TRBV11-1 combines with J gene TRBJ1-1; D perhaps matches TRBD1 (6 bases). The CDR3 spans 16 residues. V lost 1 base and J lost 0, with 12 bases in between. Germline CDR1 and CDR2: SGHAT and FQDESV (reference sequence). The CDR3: CASSLENRAVNTEAFF. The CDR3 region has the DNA TGTGCCAGCAGCTTAGAGAACAGGGCGGTGAACACTGAAGCTTTCTTT.

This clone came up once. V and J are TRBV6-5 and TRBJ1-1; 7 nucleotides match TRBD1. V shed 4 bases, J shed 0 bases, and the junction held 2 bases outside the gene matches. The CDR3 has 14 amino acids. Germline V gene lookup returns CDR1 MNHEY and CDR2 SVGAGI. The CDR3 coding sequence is TGTGCCAGCAGTTCGGACAGGCTGAACACTGAAGCTTTCTTT. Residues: CASSSDRLNTEAFF.

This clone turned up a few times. CDR3 loop: CASSQDTRGETQYF. Written as DNA, the CDR3 is TGCGCCAGCAGCCAGGATACTAGGGGGGAGACCCAGTACTTC. The rearrangement uses TRBV4-3 and TRBJ2-5, with D maybe TRBD1 (6 bases). Trimming left V 3 bases short and J 5 bases short, with 13 bases between. Germline CDR1 reads LGHNA; CDR2 reads YSLEER. The CDR3 loop spans 14 amino acids.

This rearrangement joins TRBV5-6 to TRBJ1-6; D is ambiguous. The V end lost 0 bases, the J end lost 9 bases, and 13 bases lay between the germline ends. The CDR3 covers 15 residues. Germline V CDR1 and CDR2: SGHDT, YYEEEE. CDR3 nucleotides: TGTGCCAGCAGCTTGGTCGGGGAGGTTTTTTCACCCCTCCACTTT. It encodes CASSLVGEVFSPLHF.

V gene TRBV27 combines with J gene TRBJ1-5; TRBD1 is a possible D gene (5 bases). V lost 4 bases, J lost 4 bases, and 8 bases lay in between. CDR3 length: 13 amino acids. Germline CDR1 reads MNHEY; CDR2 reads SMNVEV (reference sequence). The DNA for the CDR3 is TGTGCCAGCAGTTATCAGGGTAATCAGCCCCAGCATTTT. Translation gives CASSYQGNQPQHF.

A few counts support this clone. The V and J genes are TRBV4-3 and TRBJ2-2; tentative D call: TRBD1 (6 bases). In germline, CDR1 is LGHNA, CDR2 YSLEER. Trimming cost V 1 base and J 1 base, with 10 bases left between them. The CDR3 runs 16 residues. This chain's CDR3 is CASSQGRTENTGELFF. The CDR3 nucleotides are TGCGCCAGCAGCCAAGGGAGGACAGAGAACACCGGGGAGCTGTTTTTT.

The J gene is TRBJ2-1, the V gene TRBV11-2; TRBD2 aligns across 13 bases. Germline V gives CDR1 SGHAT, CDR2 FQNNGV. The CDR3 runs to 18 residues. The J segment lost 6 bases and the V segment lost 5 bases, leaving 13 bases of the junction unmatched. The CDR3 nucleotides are TGTGCCAGCAGCCCTGGACTAGCGGGGGTCCCGAATTCCAATGAGCAGTTCTTC. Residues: CASSPGLAGVPNSNEQFF.

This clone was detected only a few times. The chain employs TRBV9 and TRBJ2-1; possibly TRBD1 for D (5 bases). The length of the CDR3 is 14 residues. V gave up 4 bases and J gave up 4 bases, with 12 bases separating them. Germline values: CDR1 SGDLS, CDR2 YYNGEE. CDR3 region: CASSQAGRYNEQFF. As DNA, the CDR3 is TGTGCCAGCAGCCAGGCAGGGCGGTACAATGAGCAGTTCTTC.

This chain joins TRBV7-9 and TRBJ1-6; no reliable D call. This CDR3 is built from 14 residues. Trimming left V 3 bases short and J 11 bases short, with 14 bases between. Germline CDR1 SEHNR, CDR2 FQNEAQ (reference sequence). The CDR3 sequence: CASSFAGIGPPLHF. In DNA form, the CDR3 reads TGTGCCAGCAGCTTCGCGGGGATAGGTCCACCCCTCCACTTT.

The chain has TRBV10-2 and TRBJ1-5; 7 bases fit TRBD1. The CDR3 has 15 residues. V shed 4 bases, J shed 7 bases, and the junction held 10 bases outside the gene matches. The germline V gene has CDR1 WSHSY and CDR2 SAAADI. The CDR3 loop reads CASSGRGLLGQPQHF. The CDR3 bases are TGCGCCAGCAGTGGAAGGGGGCTCTTGGGCCAGCCCCAGCATTTT.

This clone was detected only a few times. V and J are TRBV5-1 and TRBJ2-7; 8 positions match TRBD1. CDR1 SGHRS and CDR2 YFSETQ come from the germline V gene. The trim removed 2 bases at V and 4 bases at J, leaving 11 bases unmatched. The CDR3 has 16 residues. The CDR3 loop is CASSFSPGQGNYEQYF. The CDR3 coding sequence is TGCGCCAGCAGCTTCTCCCCTGGACAGGGAAATTACGAGCAGTACTTC.

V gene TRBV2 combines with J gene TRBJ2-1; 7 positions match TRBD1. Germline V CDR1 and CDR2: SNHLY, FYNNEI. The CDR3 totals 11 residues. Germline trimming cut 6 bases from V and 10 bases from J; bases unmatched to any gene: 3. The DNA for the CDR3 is TGTGCCAGCAGGACAGGGTACGAGCAGTTCTTC. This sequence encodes CASRTGYEQFF.

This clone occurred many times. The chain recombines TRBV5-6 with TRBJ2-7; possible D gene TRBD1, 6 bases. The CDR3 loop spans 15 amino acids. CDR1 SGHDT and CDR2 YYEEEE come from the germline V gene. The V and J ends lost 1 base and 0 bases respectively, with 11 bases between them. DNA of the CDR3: TGTGCCAGCAGCTTGACAGGGATGGGCTCCTACGAGCAGTACTTC. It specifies CASSLTGMGSYEQYF. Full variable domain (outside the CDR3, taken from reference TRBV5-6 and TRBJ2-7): DAGVTQSPTHLIKTRGQQVTLRCSPKSGHDTVSWYQQALGQGPQFIFQYYEEEERQRGNFPDRFSGHQFPNYSSELNVNALLLGDSALYLCASSLTGMGSYEQYFGPGTRLTVT.

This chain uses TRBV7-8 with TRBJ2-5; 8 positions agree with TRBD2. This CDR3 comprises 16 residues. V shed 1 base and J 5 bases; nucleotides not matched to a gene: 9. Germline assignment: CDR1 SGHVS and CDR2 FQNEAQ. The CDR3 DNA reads TGTGCCAGCAGCTTAGTAGCCCAGCGGGGGCGGGAGACCCAGTACTTC. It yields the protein CASSLVAQRGRETQYF.

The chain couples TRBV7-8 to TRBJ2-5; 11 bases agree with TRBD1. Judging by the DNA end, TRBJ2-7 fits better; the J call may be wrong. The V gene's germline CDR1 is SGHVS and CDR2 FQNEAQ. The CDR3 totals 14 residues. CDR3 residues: CASSYWTGGDEQYF. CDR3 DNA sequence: TGTGCCAGCAGCTATTGGACAGGGGGCGACGAGCAGTACTTC.